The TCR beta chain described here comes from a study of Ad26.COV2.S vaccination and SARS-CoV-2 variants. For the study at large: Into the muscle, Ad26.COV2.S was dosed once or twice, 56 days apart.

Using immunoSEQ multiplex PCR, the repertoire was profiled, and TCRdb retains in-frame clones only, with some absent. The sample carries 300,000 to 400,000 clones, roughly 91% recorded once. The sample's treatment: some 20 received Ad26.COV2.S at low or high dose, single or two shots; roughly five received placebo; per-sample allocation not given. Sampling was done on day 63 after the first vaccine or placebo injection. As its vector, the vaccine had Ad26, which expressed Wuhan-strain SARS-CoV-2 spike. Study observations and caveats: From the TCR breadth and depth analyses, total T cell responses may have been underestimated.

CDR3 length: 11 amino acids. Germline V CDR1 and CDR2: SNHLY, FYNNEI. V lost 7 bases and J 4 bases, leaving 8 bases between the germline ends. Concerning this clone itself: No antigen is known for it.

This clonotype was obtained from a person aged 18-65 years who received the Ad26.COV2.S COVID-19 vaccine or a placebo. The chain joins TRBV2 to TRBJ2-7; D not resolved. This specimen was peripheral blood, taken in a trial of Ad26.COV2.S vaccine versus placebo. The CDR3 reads CASTFWYEQYF. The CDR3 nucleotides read TGTGCCAGCACGTTTTGGTACGAGCAGTACTTC. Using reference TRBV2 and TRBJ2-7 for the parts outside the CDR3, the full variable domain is EPEVTQTPSHQVTQMGQEVILRCVPISNHLYFYWYRQILGQKVEFLVSFYNNEISEKSEIFDDQFSVERPDGSNFTLKIRSTKLEDSAMYFCASTFWYEQYFGPGTRLTVT.